This entry concerns a single TCR beta chain. The record originates from a study of T cells after somatic rescue of genetic block. Here immunoSEQ multiplex PCR was the method, and the copy in TCRdb shows in-frame clones only, minus some. The table has 110,000 or so clones, about 90% seen once. This receptor was taken from a woman aged 18-29 years. The specimen was peripheral blood mononuclear cells (PBMCs).

The chain's CDR3 is CASSFGGPFYNEQFF. In nucleotides, the CDR3 is TGTGCCAGCAGCTTCGGGGGGCCCTTCTACAATGAGCAGTTCTTC. The V gene is TRBV7-6, the J gene TRBJ2-1; maybe TRBD2 (7 bases). The V gene's germline CDR1 is SGHVS and CDR2 FNYEAQ. The V and J ends lost 3 bases and 3 bases respectively, with 12 bases between them. The CDR3 contains 15 residues.